Below, one TCR beta chain is given with its context. This sample is drawn from a study of cytomegalovirus exposure and HLA in healthy donors. This PCR relied on a set of 60 Vbeta primers and 13 Jbeta primers. Sequencing was performed with immunoSEQ multiplex PCR; in TCRdb, only in-frame clones are kept and a portion is missing. This repertoire shows roughly 90,000 clones, less than 80% found once; its top ten account for around 24%. This CDR3 region has 16 residues. From germline, CDR1 is MNHEY and CDR2 SMNVEV (reference sequence). V shed 7 bases, J shed 0 bases, and the junction held 8 bases outside the gene matches.

The sequencing input was PBMCs. V gene TRBV27 combines with J gene TRBJ2-1, with TRBD2 matching 8 bases. This receptor was obtained from a man aged 25-45 years in good health and CMV-seropositive. The chain's CDR3 is CASTQNSGDSYNEQFF. CDR3 DNA sequence: TGTGCCAGCACTCAAAATAGCGGGGACTCCTACAATGAGCAGTTCTTC.